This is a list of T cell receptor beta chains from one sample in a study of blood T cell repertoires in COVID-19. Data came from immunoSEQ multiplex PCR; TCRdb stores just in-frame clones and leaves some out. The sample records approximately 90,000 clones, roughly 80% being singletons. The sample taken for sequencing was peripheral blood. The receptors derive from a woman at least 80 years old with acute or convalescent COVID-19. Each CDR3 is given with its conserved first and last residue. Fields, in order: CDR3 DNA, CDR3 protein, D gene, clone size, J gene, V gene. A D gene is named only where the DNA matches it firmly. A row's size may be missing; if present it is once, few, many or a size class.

DNA: TGTGCCAGTAGTCCACAGGCTCATGAGACCCAGTACTTC; CDR3: CASSPQAHETQYF; D: -; size: once; J: TRBJ2-5; V: TRBV19
DNA: TGTGCCAGCAGCTTGGGAGCCGGGACAGGGAGCACAGATACGCAGTATTTT; CDR3: CASSLGAGTGSTDTQYF; D: TRBD1; size: -; J: TRBJ2-3; V: TRBV5-4
DNA: TGTGCCACCAGTACCCAACTGAACAATGAGCAGTTCTTC; CDR3: CATSTQLNNEQFF; D: -; size: few; J: TRBJ2-1; V: TRBV24-1
DNA: TGTGCCAGCAACAACTACAATGAGCAGTTCTTC; CDR3: CASNNYNEQFF; D: -; size: -; J: TRBJ2-1; V: TRBV6-5
DNA: TGTGCCAGCAGCTTAAATCTAGCGGGGCAAACCTACAATGAGCAGTTCTTC; CDR3: CASSLNLAGQTYNEQFF; D: TRBD2; size: -; J: TRBJ2-1; V: TRBV11-3
DNA: TGTGCCAGCACACTAGCGGAGCTAATGGCGCAGTACTTC; CDR3: CASTLAELMAQYF; D: TRBD2; size: -; J: TRBJ2-5; V: TRBV2
DNA: TGTGCCAGCAGTCGGGACAAGAAAAATTCACCCCTCCACTTT; CDR3: CASSRDKKNSPLHF; D: -; size: -; J: TRBJ1-6; V: TRBV11-2
DNA: TGTGCCAGCAGCCCTCACCGGGACAGCTCCTACGAGCAGTACTTC; CDR3: CASSPHRDSSYEQYF; D: TRBD1; size: -; J: TRBJ2-7; V: TRBV3-1/TRBV3-2
DNA: TGTGCCACCCGACAGGGTGTATACAATGAGCAGTTCTTC; CDR3: CATRQGVYNEQFF; D: TRBD1; size: -; J: TRBJ2-1; V: TRBV18
DNA: TGTGCCAGCAGTTTTTGGGACAGGGTGTACGAGCAGTACTTC; CDR3: CASSFWDRVYEQYF; D: TRBD1; size: -; J: TRBJ2-7; V: TRBV27
DNA: TGTGCCAGCAGTTTAACGGGGGGCAGGGCAGATACGCAGTATTTT; CDR3: CASSLTGGRADTQYF; D: -; size: once; J: TRBJ2-3; V: TRBV27
DNA: TGTGCCAGCAGTTGGCGGTCCGGGGAGCTGTTTTTT; CDR3: CASSWRSGELFF; D: -; size: -; J: TRBJ2-2; V: TRBV27
DNA: TGTGCCAGCAGTTACTGGGCGGGAGTGGGGAATGAGCAGTTCTTC; CDR3: CASSYWAGVGNEQFF; D: TRBD2; size: -; J: TRBJ2-1; V: TRBV6-2/TRBV6-3
DNA: TGTGCCAGCAGTTTAGTTAGCGGGAGATTCACAGATACGCAGTATTTT; CDR3: CASSLVSGRFTDTQYF; D: TRBD2; size: -; J: TRBJ2-3; V: TRBV27
DNA: TGTGCCAGCAGGGCCGGGACATCAGGAAACACCATATATTTT; CDR3: CASRAGTSGNTIYF; D: -; size: -; J: TRBJ1-3; V: TRBV6-6
DNA: TGTGCCAGCAGACCAGGGGGCACCGGGGAGCTGTTTTTT; CDR3: CASRPGGTGELFF; D: TRBD1; size: -; J: TRBJ2-2; V: TRBV7-3
DNA: TGTGCCAGCAGCCCGTGGACAGGGAACACCGGGGAGCTGTTTTTT; CDR3: CASSPWTGNTGELFF; D: TRBD1; size: -; J: TRBJ2-2; V: TRBV3-1/TRBV3-2
DNA: TGCGCCAGCAGCTTGGACAGGGGGGCTCCTAACTATGGCTACACCTTC; CDR3: CASSLDRGAPNYGYTF; D: TRBD1; size: -; J: TRBJ1-2; V: TRBV5-1
DNA: TGTGCCAGTAGTATGGACAGGGTTGGCTACACCTTC; CDR3: CASSMDRVGYTF; D: TRBD1; size: -; J: TRBJ1-2; V: TRBV19
DNA: TGTGCCAGCAGCCTTTCCTACATAACAGGGGGCACTGAAGCTTTCTTT; CDR3: CASSLSYITGGTEAFF; D: TRBD1; size: -; J: TRBJ1-1; V: TRBV7-9
DNA: TGTGCCAGCAGCCACCGGGCCCGGACAGGGGGCGGCAATCAGCCCCAGCATTTT; CDR3: CASSHRARTGGGNQPQHF; D: TRBD1; size: once; J: TRBJ1-5; V: TRBV4-2
DNA: TGTGCCAGCAGCATTAGGATGCAGTGGAGTTCACCCCTCCACTTT; CDR3: CASSIRMQWSSPLHF; D: -; size: -; J: TRBJ1-6; V: TRBV6-6
DNA: TGTGCCAGCAGCTTTGATCAAGGAGTAAAGCACTTC; CDR3: CASSFDQGVKHF; D: -; size: few; J: TRBJ2-7; V: TRBV7-6
DNA: TGTGCCACCAGCAGGGGGGGACTAGCGGCATCCTACAATGAGCAGTTCTTC; CDR3: CATSRGGLAASYNEQFF; D: TRBD2; size: -; J: TRBJ2-1; V: TRBV15
DNA: TGTGCCAGCTCACAAGACAGGGCCGGGGCCAACGTCCTGACTTTC; CDR3: CASSQDRAGANVLTF; D: TRBD1; size: -; J: TRBJ2-6; V: TRBV18
DNA: TGTGCCAGTAGTATAGATCTCTTCTACACTGAAGCTTTCTTT; CDR3: CASSIDLFYTEAFF; D: -; size: -; J: TRBJ1-1; V: TRBV19
DNA: TGTGCCAGCAGACAGGCCGTTTTATATAATTCACCCCTCCACTTT; CDR3: CASRQAVLYNSPLHF; D: -; size: -; J: TRBJ1-6; V: TRBV6-5
DNA: TGTGCCAGCAGCTCGGCCGGGACATTGAACACTGAAGCTTTCTTT; CDR3: CASSSAGTLNTEAFF; D: -; size: -; J: TRBJ1-1; V: TRBV9
DNA: TGTGCCAGCAGTGACTCTGGACAGGGTAACCAGCCCCAGCATTTT; CDR3: CASSDSGQGNQPQHF; D: TRBD1; size: -; J: TRBJ1-5; V: TRBV6-4
DNA: TGCGCCAGCAGCCCGGGACTAGCGGGGGTTAGCTCCTACGAGCAGTACTTC; CDR3: CASSPGLAGVSSYEQYF; D: TRBD2; size: -; J: TRBJ2-7; V: TRBV5-1
DNA: TGTGCCAGCTCAACCGGACAGTACAATGAGCAGTTCTTC; CDR3: CASSTGQYNEQFF; D: -; size: once; J: TRBJ2-1; V: TRBV18
DNA: TGTGCCAGCCTAAAGACTAGCGGGAGCGCAGATACGCAGTATTTT; CDR3: CASLKTSGSADTQYF; D: TRBD2; size: -; J: TRBJ2-3; V: TRBV6-5
DNA: TGTGCCAGCAGTTTCCTTTCCGAGGGCAATCAGCCCCAGCATTTT; CDR3: CASSFLSEGNQPQHF; D: -; size: -; J: TRBJ1-5; V: TRBV27
DNA: TGTGCCAGCTCACCAGACGGACTTAACACCGGGGAGCTGTTTTTT; CDR3: CASSPDGLNTGELFF; D: -; size: -; J: TRBJ2-2; V: TRBV18
DNA: TGCGCCAGCAGCTCACCTGGCGTGGAGGGAAACACCATATATTTT; CDR3: CASSSPGVEGNTIYF; D: -; size: -; J: TRBJ1-3; V: TRBV5-1
DNA: TGCGCCAGCAGCTTGGGACTAGCGGGAGGCACAGATACGCAGTATTTT; CDR3: CASSLGLAGGTDTQYF; D: TRBD2; size: -; J: TRBJ2-3; V: TRBV5-1
DNA: TGTGCCAGCAGCCAAGTGCCAAGCTCTACGGCTAACTATGGCTACACCTTC; CDR3: CASSQVPSSTANYGYTF; D: -; size: -; J: TRBJ1-2; V: TRBV3-1/TRBV3-2
DNA: TGTGCCAGTAGTATCCCCGGGAGGCCCTCTGGAAACACCATATATTTT; CDR3: CASSIPGRPSGNTIYF; D: -; size: -; J: TRBJ1-3; V: TRBV19
DNA: TGTGCCAGCAGCACACAGGGGGGTAGCAATCAGCCCCAGCATTTT; CDR3: CASSTQGGSNQPQHF; D: -; size: -; J: TRBJ1-5; V: TRBV21-1
DNA: TGTGCCAGTAGTACAACAGGGTTGGGGGCCGGTCAGCCCCAGCATTTT; CDR3: CASSTTGLGAGQPQHF; D: -; size: -; J: TRBJ1-5; V: TRBV19
DNA: TGTGCCAGCAGCGACAGGGGACTTAGCAATCAGCCCCAGCATTTT; CDR3: CASSDRGLSNQPQHF; D: TRBD1; size: -; J: TRBJ1-5; V: TRBV27
DNA: TGTGCCAGCAGCCACCCCGGGACTAGCTGGGAAAACATTCAGTACTTC; CDR3: CASSHPGTSWENIQYF; D: TRBD2; size: -; J: TRBJ2-4; V: TRBV4-2
DNA: TGTGCCAGCAGTCAATGGGGGGAAGGGACCCAGTACTTC; CDR3: CASSQWGEGTQYF; D: -; size: -; J: TRBJ2-5; V: TRBV2
DNA: TGTGCCGCCTCCGGGTCGGCGAACACCGGGGAGCTGTTTTTT; CDR3: CAASGSANTGELFF; D: -; size: -; J: TRBJ2-2; V: TRBV7-6
DNA: TGTGCCAGCTCACCAATGGGCCCTCGAGGGAGCGAAAATGAAAAACTGTTTTTT; CDR3: CASSPMGPRGSENEKLFF; D: -; size: -; J: TRBJ1-4; V: TRBV18
DNA: TGTGCCAGCAGACTGGGCCCAGCCGGGGAGCTGTTTTTT; CDR3: CASRLGPAGELFF; D: -; size: -; J: TRBJ2-2; V: TRBV2
DNA: TGTGCCTGGACGCTAAGGCGGACTAACTATGGCTACACCTTC; CDR3: CAWTLRRTNYGYTF; D: -; size: -; J: TRBJ1-2; V: TRBV30
DNA: TGTGCCAGCAGCTGGGGGGACTATTACACAGATACGCAGTATTTT; CDR3: CASSWGDYYTDTQYF; D: TRBD2; size: -; J: TRBJ2-3; V: TRBV5-5
DNA: TGCGCCAGCAGTCATCGACAGGGGACTGAAGCTTTCTTT; CDR3: CASSHRQGTEAFF; D: TRBD1; size: -; J: TRBJ1-1; V: TRBV23-1
DNA: TGTGCCAGCAGTGAATCAGCGACTAGAATTGAGCAGTTCTTC; CDR3: CASSESATRIEQFF; D: -; size: -; J: TRBJ2-1; V: TRBV2
DNA: TGCGCCAGCAGCTTACCGGGACTAGCGGGAGGTTCGCAGTACTTC; CDR3: CASSLPGLAGGSQYF; D: TRBD2; size: -; J: TRBJ2-7; V: TRBV5-1
DNA: TGTGCCAGCAGTTTGGGAGTGGGCTACGAGCAGTACTTC; CDR3: CASSLGVGYEQYF; D: -; size: -; J: TRBJ2-7; V: TRBV28
DNA: TGTGCCAGCAGCCGTCCCGGGACAGGGGTGAACACTGAAGCTTTCTTT; CDR3: CASSRPGTGVNTEAFF; D: TRBD1; size: few; J: TRBJ1-1; V: TRBV5-8
DNA: TGTGCCAGCAGCCGACCGAGGGTGGGTGGGGCCAACGTCCTGACTTTC; CDR3: CASSRPRVGGANVLTF; D: -; size: few; J: TRBJ2-6; V: TRBV7-3
DNA: TGCGCCAGCAGCACAAGGACAGGGGGCTTCACAGATACGCAGTATTTT; CDR3: CASSTRTGGFTDTQYF; D: TRBD1; size: -; J: TRBJ2-3; V: TRBV5-1
DNA: TGTGCCATTCATCCGGATCAGGGGGCCGGTTACTATGGCTACACCTTC; CDR3: CAIHPDQGAGYYGYTF; D: TRBD1; size: -; J: TRBJ1-2; V: TRBV10-3
DNA: TGTGCCAGCAGTTTTAGAGATACGCAGTATTTT; CDR3: CASSFRDTQYF; D: -; size: -; J: TRBJ2-3; V: TRBV12-3/TRBV12-4
DNA: TGTGCCAGCAGTTTCAGGCGCCCATCCTACGAGCAGTACTTC; CDR3: CASSFRRPSYEQYF; D: -; size: -; J: TRBJ2-7; V: TRBV27